The 17 T cell receptor beta chains below come from one sample, sequenced in a study of molecular identifiers for immune sequencing clone quantification. TCRdb re-analysed the PCR reads in MiXCR, keeping a single row per CDR3 protein. The repertoire holds roughly 71,000 distinct CDR3 sequences, roughly 18% seen once, with roughly 1.6% in the top ten. Sequenced input: naive CD8+ T cells from blood, with Jurkat cell RNA spiked in. Noted subset: FACS-sorted CD8+CD4-CCR7+CD45RA+ naive T cells. The receptors originated from a human donor in good health. Some libraries in this study had Jurkat cell RNA spiked in.

This chain joins TRBV6-2 or TRBV6-3 and TRBJ2-7, with D unresolved. Between the trimmed V and J ends, which lost 5 bases and 2 bases, there was a span of 10 bases. The CDR3 sequence is 13 residues long. Germline CDR1 reads MNHEY; CDR2 reads SVGEGT. The CDR3 loop reads CASSHTATYEQYF. The CDR3 nucleotides are TGTGCCAGCAGTCATACGGCCACCTACGAGCAGTACTTC.

This clonotype appeared many times. The chain has TRBV5-6 and TRBJ2-2; 8 nucleotides line up with TRBD1. CDR3 length: 16 residues. Germline lookup yields CDR1 SGHDT and CDR2 YYEEEE. After removal of 0 bases from V and 2 bases from J, the junction contained 3 bases not matched to a gene. CDR3: CASSLAGQANTGELFF. The CDR3 DNA reads TGTGCCAGCAGCTTGGCGGGACAGGCAAACACCGGGGAGCTGTTTTTT.

The V call is TRBV9, the J call TRBJ2-1, with 8 bases aligning to TRBD2. The germline V gene encodes CDR1 SGDLS and CDR2 YYNGEE. With V trimmed by 0 bases and J by 4 bases, 6 bases remained unmatched. The CDR3 covers 16 residues. The DNA of the CDR3 is TGTGCCAGCAGCGTAGAAAGCCTAGCGGGTTACAATGAGCAGTTCTTC. Its protein is CASSVESLAGYNEQFF. The whole variable domain, filled in from reference TRBV9 and TRBJ2-1, reads DSGVTQTPKHLITATGQRVTLRCSPRSGDLSVYWYQQSLDQGLQFLIQYYNGEERAKGNILERFSAQQFPDLHSELNLSSLELGDSALYFCASSVESLAGYNEQFFGPGTRLTVL.

This clonotype was picked up many times. Written as DNA, the CDR3 is TGTGCCAGCTCACCAGCGGGGTCTTACAATGAGCAGTTCTTC. This gives the protein CASSPAGSYNEQFF. The gene calls are TRBV18 and TRBJ2-1; TRBD2 is a possible D gene (6 bases). The length of the CDR3 is 14 residues. Trimming cost V 2 bases and J 4 bases, with 9 bases left between them. The germline gives CDR1 KGHSH, CDR2 LQKENI.

This clonotype has ten or more counts. The V gene is TRBV12-3 or TRBV12-4, the J gene TRBJ2-5; D is undetermined. This CDR3 has 15 residues. The ends were cut back, 3 bases at V and 2 bases at J, with 13 bases in the middle. The CDR3 sequence is CASSFSAAFQETQYF. The CDR3 nucleotides are TGTGCCAGCAGTTTTTCCGCGGCCTTTCAAGAGACCCAGTACTTC.

This chain uses TRBV7-9 with TRBJ2-5; 9 bases align to TRBD2. The V segment lost 4 bases and the J segment 4 bases; nucleotides outside the gene matches: 7. The CDR3 consists of 15 residues. Germline CDR1 and CDR2: SEHNR and FQNEAQ (reference sequence). Here the CDR3 DNA reads TGTGCCAGCAGCTCGCCGTGGCGGGAGGGAGAGACCCAGTACTTC. Its protein product is CASSSPWREGETQYF.

Of note for this clonotype: A read error is possible here, since a much larger clone lies one base away. The CDR3 here is CASSLTGPAGAEQYF. The CDR3 nucleotides are TGTGCCAGCAGCTTGACAGGACCAGCGGGAGCCGAGCAGTACTTC. The chain carries TRBV5-6 and TRBJ2-7, with 8 bases lining up with TRBD2. The CDR3 is made up of 15 amino acids. V was clipped by 1 base and J by 6 bases; unmatched bases: 9. Germline V gives CDR1 SGHDT, CDR2 YYEEEE.

This clonotype was seen only a few times. This chain uses TRBV29-1 with TRBJ2-1, with 12 bases that match TRBD2. J was trimmed by 1 base and V by 5 bases; bases with no gene match: 6. In germline, CDR1 is SQVTM, CDR2 ANQGSEA. This CDR3 is built from 16 residues. In DNA form, the CDR3 reads TGCAGCGTTCGACTAGCGGGAGAATTTTCCTACAATGAGCAGTTCTTC. This codes for CSVRLAGEFSYNEQFF.

Points on this clonotype: Given a much more abundant clone one base away, this may be a read error. This chain connects TRBV2 to TRBJ2-5; 9 bases map to TRBD2. The V and J ends lost 10 bases and 1 base, in that order; junction bases with no gene match: 10. Germline CDR1 and CDR2: SNHLY and FYNNEI. The CDR3 has 15 amino acids. The CDR3 DNA follows: TGTGCCAACAAGGACCCTAGCGGGGTCCAAGAGACCCAGTACTTC. Its protein product is CANKDPSGVQETQYF.

This clonotype appeared many times. The CDR3 reads CSVDPGQGNEKLFF. The CDR3 DNA sequence: TGCAGCGTTGACCCGGGACAGGGTAATGAAAAACTGTTTTTT. The chain employs TRBV29-1 and TRBJ1-4; 9 positions match TRBD1. The CDR3 extends over 14 amino acids. The V segment lost 3 bases and the J segment 4 bases; nucleotides outside the gene matches: 3. CDR1 SQVTM and CDR2 ANQGSEA come from the germline V gene.

This clonotype has only a few counts. Since a much larger clone is just one base distant, this may be a read error. The chain employs TRBV7-8 and TRBJ1-2; TRBD1 might be the D (6 bases). Per germline, CDR1 SGHVS and CDR2 FQNEAQ. This CDR3 contains 14 residues. This CDR3 is CASGLSAGAYGYTF. CDR3 sequence (DNA): TGTGCCAGCGGCTTATCGGCAGGGGCCTATGGCTACACCTTC. The full variable domain, completed using reference TRBV7-8 and TRBJ1-2, is GAGVSQSPRYKVAKRGQDVALRCDPISGHVSLFWYQQALGQGPEFLTYFQNEAQLDKSGLPSDRFFAERPEGSVSTLKIQRTQQEDSAVYLCASGLSAGAYGYTFGSGTRLTVV.

This clonotype was seen at least ten times. V and J are TRBV20-1 and TRBJ2-7; 8 bases are a match to TRBD2. The germline V gene encodes CDR1 DFQATT and CDR2 SNEGSKA (reference sequence). The CDR3 spans 14 residues. With 1 base clipped from V and 1 base from J, the junction kept 3 bases outside the gene matches. CDR3 amino acids: CSARVLAESYEQYF. In DNA form, the CDR3 reads TGCAGTGCTAGAGTACTAGCGGAATCCTACGAGCAGTACTTC.

This clonotype was counted ten times or more. The V and J genes are TRBV4-1 and TRBJ2-7; TRBD2 is a possible D gene (5 bases). CDR3 length: 13 amino acids. V gave up 0 bases and J gave up 3 bases, with 6 bases separating them. The germline V gene has CDR1 MGHRA and CDR2 YSYEKL. Here the CDR3 reads CASSQELGYEQYF. CDR3 sequence (DNA): TGCGCCAGCAGCCAAGAACTAGGCTACGAGCAGTACTTC.

This clonotype was seen only a few times. Since a much larger clone is just one base distant, this may be a read error. The chain carries TRBV19 and TRBJ2-2; 11 bases line up with TRBD1. CDR3 size: 16 residues. With V trimmed by 9 bases and J by 4 bases, 10 bases remained unmatched. Germline-derived CDR1 and CDR2 are LNHDA and SQIVND (reference sequence). The CDR3 loop is CARDQEGTGGTGELFF. For the CDR3, the DNA is TGTGCCAGAGACCAGGAGGGGACAGGGGGCACCGGGGAGCTGTTTTTT.

This clonotype was counted ten times or more. The gene calls are TRBV20-1 and TRBJ2-7; the D gene could be TRBD1 or TRBD2 (5 bases each). Trimming took 0 bases from V and 4 from J, leaving 10 bases between them. CDR3 length: 13 residues. The germline CDR1 and CDR2 sequences are DFQATT and SNEGSKA (reference sequence). CDR3 sequence reads: CSARDPRGYEQYF. DNA of the CDR3: TGCAGTGCTAGAGATCCGAGGGGATACGAGCAGTACTTC.

This clonotype was seen at least ten times. V gene TRBV7-9 combines with J gene TRBJ2-7, with unresolved D. Germline assignment: CDR1 SEHNR and CDR2 FQNEAQ (reference sequence). The CDR3 runs to 14 residues. Between the trimmed V and J ends, which lost 5 bases and 2 bases, there was a span of 13 bases. CDR3 coding DNA: TGTGCCAGCAGCCTAGACGGTTGGCCCTACGAGCAGTACTTC. Translated: CASSLDGWPYEQYF.

Many counts were recorded for this clonotype. The J gene is TRBJ1-6, the V gene TRBV7-2, with D hard to call. The CDR3 totals 13 residues. Germline assignment: CDR1 SGHTA and CDR2 FQGNSA. Trimming removed 1 base at V and 17 bases at J, with 15 bases between. The chain's CDR3 is CASSLGPSSLVHF. In DNA form, the CDR3 reads TGTGCCAGCAGCTTAGGGCCCTCATCACTTGTCCACTTT.